Listed below are T cell receptor beta chains from one sample, sequenced in a study of cytomegalovirus exposure and HLA in healthy donors. The repertoire was sequenced with immunoSEQ multiplex PCR; TCRdb's copy has only in-frame clones and lacks some. The data hold approximately 130,000 clones, with 60% to 80% observed a single time. Sequencing was carried out using PBMCs. Receptor source: a male donor in good health and CMV-seronegative. The CDR3 runs from the conserved cysteine through the conserved F or W. The order of the fields is V gene, CDR3 protein.

v_gene: TRBV19
CDR3aa: CASSTGTSDEQFF

v_gene: TRBV7-9
CDR3aa: CASSPSRQGNSPLHF

v_gene: TRBV7-2
CDR3aa: CASSLYRVSEQYF

v_gene: TRBV9
CDR3aa: CASSAPGQGAADTQYF

v_gene: TRBV4-3
CDR3aa: CASSPGTGNTEAFF

v_gene: TRBV5-6
CDR3aa: CASSLWGRGGSPLHF

v_gene: TRBV6-1
CDR3aa: CASSGQGDQPQHF

v_gene: TRBV6-5
CDR3aa: CASSYSRGYEQYF

v_gene: TRBV11-2
CDR3aa: CASSSNNGGRHTIYF

v_gene: TRBV9
CDR3aa: CASSPRSGVGTEAFF

v_gene: TRBV6-1
CDR3aa: CASRVRDRGYEQYF

v_gene: TRBV5-1
CDR3aa: CASSFGSGGTYEQYF

v_gene: TRBV18
CDR3aa: CASSRNREGTDTQYF

v_gene: TRBV7-6
CDR3aa: CASRSPARGGEQFF

v_gene: TRBV9
CDR3aa: CASSVEPGFTDTQYF

v_gene: TRBV2
CDR3aa: CASNLRQAGRNSPLHF

v_gene: TRBV2
CDR3aa: CASTPGLAVEQFF

v_gene: TRBV10-3
CDR3aa: CAISPGEEGGYTF

v_gene: TRBV7-2
CDR3aa: CASSLVADRAGEQYF

v_gene: TRBV6-6
CDR3aa: CASTPRGGSAKNIQYF

v_gene: TRBV5-5
CDR3aa: CASSLVQGANSNSPLHF

v_gene: TRBV7-6
CDR3aa: CASSLEAGWVETQYF

v_gene: TRBV7-2
CDR3aa: CASSSLAGGAGGTQYF

v_gene: TRBV12-5
CDR3aa: CASGLVPRAGYGYTF

v_gene: TRBV6-5
CDR3aa: CASSPDRSQGYGYTF

v_gene: TRBV7-2
CDR3aa: CASSLGPSYEQYF

v_gene: TRBV9
CDR3aa: CASSVTGGGPGYTF

v_gene: TRBV2
CDR3aa: CASFRDRGEETQYF

v_gene: TRBV25-1
CDR3aa: CASIGAFFTEAFF

v_gene: TRBV5-1
CDR3aa: CASSLEAGGNGYTF